A single sample is the source of the 21 T cell receptor beta chains below, sequenced in a study of blood T cell repertoires in COVID-19. TCRdb keeps only in-frame clones here, not all; method: immunoSEQ multiplex PCR. The sample lists roughly 190,000 clones; roughly 91% were seen once. The sample consisted of peripheral blood. The origin of the receptors is a middle-aged man with active or convalescent COVID-19.

J is TRBJ1-1 and V is TRBV28, with a weak D call TRBD1 (6 bases). Germline-derived CDR1 and CDR2 are MDHEN and SYDVKM. Trimming stripped 3 bases from V and 0 bases from J, with 8 bases between. The CDR3 runs to 14 residues. As DNA, the CDR3 is TGTGCCAGCAGTTTGACAGGATTGAACACTGAAGCTTTCTTT. Its protein is CASSLTGLNTEAFF.

This rearrangement joins TRBV19 to TRBJ1-3; tentatively, D is TRBD1 (5 bases). The CDR3 consists of 16 residues. The germline V gene encodes CDR1 LNHDA and CDR2 SQIVND (reference sequence). The V gene lost 1 base and the J gene lost 0 bases, with 10 bases spanning the gap. The CDR3 here is CASSIGQPISGNTIYF. For the CDR3, the DNA is TGTGCCAGTAGTATAGGACAGCCGATCTCTGGAAACACCATATATTTT.

The rearrangement uses TRBV7-8 and TRBJ2-7, with 10 bases that match TRBD2. The germline V gene encodes CDR1 SGHVS and CDR2 FQNEAQ. With 3 bases clipped from V and 3 bases from J, the junction kept 11 bases outside the gene matches. This CDR3 spans 17 amino acids. The CDR3 spells CASSLRAWGTSVYEQYF. The CDR3 nucleotides read TGTGCCAGCAGCTTGAGGGCTTGGGGGACTAGCGTCTACGAGCAGTACTTC. The variable domain in full, completed from reference TRBV7-8 and TRBJ2-7, reads GAGVSQSPRYKVAKRGQDVALRCDPISGHVSLFWYQQALGQGPEFLTYFQNEAQLDKSGLPSDRFFAERPEGSVSTLKIQRTQQEDSAVYLCASSLRAWGTSVYEQYFGPGTRLTVT.

The sample holds a few counts of this clone. The J gene is TRBJ1-2, the V gene TRBV29-1; possible D gene TRBD1, 5 bases. The germline V gene encodes CDR1 SQVTM and CDR2 ANQGSEA. V was shortened by 0 bases and J by 8 bases, with 13 bases between the two germline ends. The length of the CDR3 is 13 residues. The chain's CDR3 is CSVEDGGGPGYTF. The CDR3 DNA follows: TGCAGCGTTGAAGATGGCGGGGGTCCGGGCTACACCTTC. Full variable domain (missing parts from reference TRBV29-1 and TRBJ1-2): SAVISQKPSRDICQRGTSLTIQCQVDSQVTMMFWYRQQPGQSLTLIATANQGSEATYESGFVIDKFPISRPNLTFSTLTVSNMSPEDSSIYLCSVEDGGGPGYTFGSGTRLTVV.

The chain links TRBV9 to TRBJ1-1; the D is unclear. The germline gives CDR1 SGDLS, CDR2 YYNGEE. The CDR3 is 15 residues long. Trimming took off 0 bases at V and 1 base at J, with 10 bases between the two ends. The CDR3 nucleotides are TGTGCCAGCAGCGTAGGGACTAAGGCGAACACTGAAGCTTTCTTT. This translates into CASSVGTKANTEAFF.

The V and J genes are TRBV27 and TRBJ2-7; weak D call: TRBD1 (8 bases). V lost 2 bases and J lost 0, with 11 bases in between. This CDR3 region has 15 residues. Germline CDR1 MNHEY, CDR2 SMNVEV (reference sequence). Here the CDR3 reads CASSLTGGGSYEQYF. The CDR3 bases are TGTGCCAGCAGTTTAACAGGGGGGGGCTCCTACGAGCAGTACTTC.

The chain is built from TRBV19 and TRBJ1-1; 7 positions agree with TRBD1. The CDR3 has 12 amino acids. The germline gives CDR1 LNHDA, CDR2 SQIVND (reference sequence). Trimming at V came to 8 bases and at J to 4 bases, leaving 4 bases not matched to a gene. CDR3 bases: TGTGCCAGTCTACAGGGGAGCACTGAAGCTTTCTTT. Amino acids: CASLQGSTEAFF.

The J gene is TRBJ2-5, the V gene TRBV12-5; 9 nucleotides align to TRBD1. V lost 3 bases and J lost 5; bases outside the gene matches: 13. The CDR3 contains 17 residues. The germline V gene has CDR1 LGHNT and CDR2 FRNRAP. The CDR3 DNA is TGTGCTAGTGGTTTCTCATTACAGGGGGCGTTTGTGGAGACCCAGTACTTC. This codes for CASGFSLQGAFVETQYF. Complete variable domain (other parts from reference TRBV12-5 and TRBJ2-5): DARVTQTPRHKVTEMGQEVTMRCQPILGHNTVFWYRQTMMQGLELLAYFRNRAPLDDSGMPKDRFSAEMPDATLATLKIQPSEPRDSAVYFCASGFSLQGAFVETQYFGPGTRLLVL.

The J gene is TRBJ1-2, the V gene TRBV18, with D maybe TRBD1 (5 bases). This CDR3 is 12 amino acids long. CDR1 is KGHSH and CDR2 is LQKENI in the germline V gene. With 3 bases removed from V and 8 bases from J, the gap between germline ends came to 10 bases. The CDR3 coding sequence is TGTGCCAGCTCACCCCAAGGGGAAGGCTACACCTTC. Protein: CASSPQGEGYTF.

The chain carries TRBV4-2 and TRBJ2-3; D may be TRBD2 (6 bases). The CDR3 is 15 amino acids. The V end was cut by 4 bases, the J end by 0 bases, with 11 bases between. Germline V gives CDR1 LGHNA, CDR2 YNFKEQ. CDR3 amino acids: CASSPGLSSTDTQYF. The CDR3 nucleotides read TGTGCCAGCAGCCCGGGACTGTCTAGCACAGATACGCAGTATTTT.

V usage is TRBV5-1 and J usage is TRBJ2-1; TRBD1 matches at 10 bases. This CDR3 has 18 residues. Germline values: CDR1 SGHRS, CDR2 YFSETQ. The J segment lost 5 bases and the V segment lost 3 bases, leaving 14 bases of the junction unmatched. The CDR3 DNA reads TGCGCCAGCAGCTCTTTCCCGGGACAGGGGACGGCGAACAATGAGCAGTTCTTC. It translates to CASSSFPGQGTANNEQFF.

The gene calls are TRBV24-1 and TRBJ2-1, with TRBD2 matching 9 bases. Trimming took 6 bases from V and 5 from J; bases not matched to a gene: 7. The CDR3 spans 15 residues. From germline, CDR1 is KGHDR and CDR2 SFDVKD. This CDR3 is CATSSSGIRDNEQFF. CDR3 DNA: TGTGCCACCAGTTCTAGCGGGATTAGGGACAATGAGCAGTTCTTC.

The count of this clone is one. This sample also contains other DNA sequences that code for the same CDR3. The rearrangement links TRBV20-1 to TRBJ2-1; a weak D match, TRBD1 (5 bases). CDR3 length equals 11 residues. The ends were cut back, 2 bases at V and 6 bases at J, with 5 bases in the middle. CDR1 is DFQATT, CDR2 SNEGSKA, per germline (reference sequence). In nucleotides, the CDR3 is TGCAGTGCTAGAAGGGGCAATGAGCAGTTCTTC. Protein: CSARRGNEQFF.

The V and J genes are TRBV10-3 and TRBJ2-3, with 9 bases identical to TRBD2. V lost 4 bases to trimming and J lost 0 bases; unmatched junction nucleotides: 8. CDR1 and CDR2 from the germline V gene are ENHRY and SYGVKD. The CDR3 length is 17 residues. The DNA for the CDR3 is TGTGCCATCAGTGGAAGCGGGGGGCAAACTAGCACAGATACGCAGTATTTT. This codes for CAISGSGGQTSTDTQYF.

This chain connects TRBV7-2 to TRBJ1-6, with D maybe TRBD1 (6 bases). Germline loops: CDR1 SGHTA, CDR2 FQGNSA. This CDR3 region has 16 residues. V dropped 1 base and J dropped 6 bases, with 13 bases sitting between them. The CDR3 is CASSLVGGAGNSPLHF. CDR3 coding DNA: TGTGCCAGCAGCTTAGTGGGGGGGGCAGGTAATTCACCCCTCCACTTT.

The V and J genes are TRBV11-3 and TRBJ2-3; D may be TRBD1 (5 bases). Germline CDR1 and CDR2: SGHNT and YENEEA. The V end lost 1 base, the J end lost 0 bases, and 5 bases lay between the germline ends. CDR3 length equals 14 residues. The CDR3 bases are TGTGCCAGCAGCTTAGGACAGAGCACAGATACGCAGTATTTT. It specifies CASSLGQSTDTQYF.

This chain links TRBV19 with TRBJ2-2; D remains ambiguous. CDR1 is LNHDA, CDR2 SQIVND, per germline (reference sequence). V was shortened by 3 bases and J by 0 bases, with 11 bases between the two germline ends. The CDR3 is 16 amino acids. The CDR3: CASSIREGANTGELFF. The CDR3 nucleotides are TGTGCCAGTAGTATTCGCGAAGGAGCGAACACCGGGGAGCTGTTTTTT.

This chain links TRBV3-1 (or the pseudogene TRBV3-2) with TRBJ2-1; 11 nucleotides match TRBD2. Germline CDR1 LGHDT, CDR2 YNNKEL (reference sequence). The J segment lost 4 bases and the V segment lost 4 bases, leaving 6 bases of the junction unmatched. The CDR3 has 16 residues. The CDR3 reads CASSLSGTSGYNEQFF. Here the CDR3 DNA reads TGTGCCAGCAGCCTCTCCGGGACTAGCGGTTACAATGAGCAGTTCTTC.

This chain links TRBV29-1 with TRBJ2-7; 7 nucleotides align to TRBD1. J lost 5 bases, V lost 7 bases, and 14 bases had no gene match. This CDR3 spans 14 amino acids. In germline, CDR1 is SQVTM, CDR2 ANQGSEA. The CDR3 loop reads CSAGPQQGSDEQYF. The CDR3 DNA reads TGCAGCGCGGGACCTCAACAGGGGTCCGACGAGCAGTACTTC.

Remarks on this clone: Its ends do not fully match the called genes, so a read error is possible. V usage is TRBV18 and J usage is TRBJ2-3; TRBD2 agrees at 12 bases. This CDR3 comprises 17 residues. From germline, CDR1 is KGHSH and CDR2 LQKENI. The CDR3 sequence: CASSYRQTSGSRDTQYF. The CDR3 DNA follows: TGTGCCAGCTCTTACAGACAGACTAGCGGGAGCAGAGATACGCAGTATTTT.

This chain connects TRBV5-1 to TRBJ1-2, with TRBD1 matching over 10 bases. The V and J ends lost 2 bases and 7 bases, in that order; junction bases with no gene match: 14. The germline V gene has CDR1 SGHRS and CDR2 YFSETQ. There are 17 residues in the CDR3. CDR3 nucleotide sequence: TGCGCCAGCAGCTTAGATCCTGACAGGGGGCGTATTTCTGGCTACACCTTC. Protein: CASSLDPDRGRISGYTF.